Listed below are T cell receptor beta chains from one sample, sequenced in a study of cytomegalovirus exposure and HLA in healthy donors. Method: immunoSEQ multiplex PCR; TCRdb's copy keeps in-frame clones and lacks some. The profile shows around 200,000 clones, approximately 80% of them singletons. The source material was PBMCs. Receptors originate from a girl between 10 and 17 years old in good health and CMV-seronegative. Both conserved end residues are part of each CDR3. Each record gives: D gene, J gene, CDR3 length, clone size, V gene, CDR3 protein, CDR3 DNA. A D gene is named only where the DNA matches it firmly. Clone size, where shown, is once, few, many, or a class for clones that have expanded.

-,TRBJ2-7,12,-,TRBV10-3,CAISEDTYEQYF,TGTGCCATCAGTGAAGACACTTACGAGCAGTACTTC
-,TRBJ2-3,15,-,TRBV7-9,CASSPTGLRTDTQYF,TGTGCCAGCAGCCCTACGGGACTCCGCACAGATACGCAGTATTTT
-,TRBJ2-1,13,-,TRBV2,CASRVGAYNEQFF,TGTGCCAGCCGAGTAGGGGCCTACAATGAGCAGTTCTTC
-,TRBJ2-7,12,-,TRBV11-1,CASSLTGYEQYF,TGTGCCAGCAGCTTAACAGGGTACGAGCAGTACTTC
-,TRBJ2-1,12,-,TRBV27,CASKGLRNEQFF,TGTGCCAGCAAGGGGCTCCGCAATGAGCAGTTCTTC
-,TRBJ2-2,16,-,TRBV7-9,CASSLQGTSNTGELFF,TGTGCCAGCAGCCTCCAAGGGACATCGAACACCGGGGAGCTGTTTTTT
-,TRBJ2-3,12,-,TRBV7-3,CASSISTDTQYF,TGTGCCAGCAGCATAAGCACAGATACGCAGTATTTT
-,TRBJ1-6,15,-,TRBV28,CASSLVNSHNSPLHF,TGTGCCAGCAGTTTAGTGAACAGCCATAATTCACCCCTCCACTTT
-,TRBJ2-6,15,once,TRBV19,CASSITQAGANVLTF,TGTGCCAGTAGTATAACACAGGCTGGGGCCAACGTCCTGACTTTC
-,TRBJ1-6,12,-,TRBV6-5,CASSYIPGALHF,TGTGCCAGCAGTTACATCCCGGGGGCCCTCCACTTT
-,TRBJ1-1,15,-,TRBV27,CASSLRTGGNTEAFF,TGTGCCAGCAGTTTACGGACCGGGGGGAACACTGAAGCTTTCTTT
-,TRBJ2-2,13,-,TRBV7-8,CASSLAGIGELFF,TGTGCCAGCAGCCTAGCCGGGATCGGGGAGCTGTTTTTT